Sequencing of this T cell receptor (beta chain) was carried out in a study of OX40 agonist ivuxolimab in advanced cancers. Looking at the study overall: An anti-OX40 (CD134) antibody with agonistic activity, ivuxolimab, was administered to patients. Study conclusions and caveats: CD4+ and CD8+ blood T cells expanded clonally by week 6 at 0.1 to 3.0 mg/kg.

The CDR3 is made up of 15 amino acids. Trimming left V 4 bases short and J 1 base short, with 10 bases between. Germline V gene lookup returns CDR1 SEHNR and CDR2 FQNEAQ (reference sequence). A word on this clone: Its antigen is as yet unknown.

Here immunoSEQ multiplex PCR was the method, and the copy in TCRdb shows in-frame clones only, minus some. The table lists under 20,000 clones, about nine tenths of them singletons. V gene TRBV7-9 combines with J gene TRBJ2-2; TRBD1 or TRBD2 may be the D gene (5 bases each). Sample: CD4+ or CD8+ T cells sorted from blood, taken in a trial of the OX40 agonist ivuxolimab. The sequence came from an adult with an advanced solid tumor such as melanoma, head and neck, liver or kidney cancer. CDR3 bases: TGTGCCAGCAGCTCCGGGACGGTGAACACCGGGGAGCTGTTTTTT. Protein: CASSSGTVNTGELFF. Drawing the rest from reference TRBV7-9 and TRBJ2-2, the complete variable domain is DTGVSQNPRHKITKRGQNVTFRCDPISEHNRLYWYRQTLGQGPEFLTYFQNEAQLEKSRLLSDRFSAERPKGSFSTLEIQRTEQGDSAMYLCASSSGTVNTGELFFGEGSRLTVL.